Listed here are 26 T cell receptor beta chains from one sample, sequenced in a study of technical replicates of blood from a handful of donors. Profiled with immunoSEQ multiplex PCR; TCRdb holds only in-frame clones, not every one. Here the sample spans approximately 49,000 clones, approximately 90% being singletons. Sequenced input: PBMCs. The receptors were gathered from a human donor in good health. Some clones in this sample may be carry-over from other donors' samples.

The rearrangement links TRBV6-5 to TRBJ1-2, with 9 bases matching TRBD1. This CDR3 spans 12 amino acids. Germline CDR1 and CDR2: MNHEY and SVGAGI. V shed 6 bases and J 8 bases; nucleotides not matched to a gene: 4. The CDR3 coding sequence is TGTGCCAGCAGGGGACAGGGCGGGGGCTACACCTTC. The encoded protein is CASRGQGGGYTF.

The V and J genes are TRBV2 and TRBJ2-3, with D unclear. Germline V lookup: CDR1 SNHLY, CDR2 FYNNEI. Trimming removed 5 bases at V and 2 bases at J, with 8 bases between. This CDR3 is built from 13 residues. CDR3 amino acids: CASSLLPTDTQYF. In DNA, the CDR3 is TGTGCCAGCAGTTTACTTCCCACAGATACGCAGTATTTT.

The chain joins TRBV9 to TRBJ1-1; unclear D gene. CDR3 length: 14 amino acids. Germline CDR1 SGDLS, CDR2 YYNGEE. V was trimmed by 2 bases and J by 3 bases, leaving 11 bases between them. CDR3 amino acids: CASSVSESDTEAFF. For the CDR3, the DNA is TGTGCCAGCAGCGTTTCGGAGAGTGACACTGAAGCTTTCTTT. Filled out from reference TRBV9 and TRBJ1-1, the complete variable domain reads DSGVTQTPKHLITATGQRVTLRCSPRSGDLSVYWYQQSLDQGLQFLIQYYNGEERAKGNILERFSAQQFPDLHSELNLSSLELGDSALYFCASSVSESDTEAFFGQGTRLTVV.

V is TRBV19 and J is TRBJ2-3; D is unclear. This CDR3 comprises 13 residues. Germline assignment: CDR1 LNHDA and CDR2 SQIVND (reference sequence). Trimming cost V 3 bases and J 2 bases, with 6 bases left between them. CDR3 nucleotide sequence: TGTGCCAGTAGTATTATTCCCACAGATACGCAGTATTTT. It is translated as CASSIIPTDTQYF.

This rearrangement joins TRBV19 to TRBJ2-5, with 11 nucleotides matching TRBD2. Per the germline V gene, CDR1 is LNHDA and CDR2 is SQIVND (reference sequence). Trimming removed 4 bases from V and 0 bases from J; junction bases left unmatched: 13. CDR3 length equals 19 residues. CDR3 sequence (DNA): TGTGCCAGTAGTAAGGCGGTGGGACTAGCGGATATGTACCAAGAGACCCAGTACTTC. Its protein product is CASSKAVGLADMYQETQYF.

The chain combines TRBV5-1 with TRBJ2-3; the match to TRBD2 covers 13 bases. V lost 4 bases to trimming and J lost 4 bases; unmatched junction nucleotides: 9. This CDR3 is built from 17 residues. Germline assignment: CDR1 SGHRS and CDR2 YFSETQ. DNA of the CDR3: TGCGCCAGCAGCACCGGGACTAGCGGGGCCGCCCCAGATACGCAGTATTTT. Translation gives CASSTGTSGAAPDTQYF.

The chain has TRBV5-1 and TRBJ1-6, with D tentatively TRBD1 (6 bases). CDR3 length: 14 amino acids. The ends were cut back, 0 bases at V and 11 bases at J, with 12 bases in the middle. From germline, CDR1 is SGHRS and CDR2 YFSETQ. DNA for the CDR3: TGCGCCAGCAGCTTGGGACAGGACATTGCACCCCTCCACTTT. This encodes CASSLGQDIAPLHF. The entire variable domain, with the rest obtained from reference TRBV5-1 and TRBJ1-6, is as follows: KAGVTQTPRYLIKTRGQQVTLSCSPISGHRSVSWYQQTPGQGLQFLFEYFSETQRNKGNFPGRFSGRQFSNSRSEMNVSTLELGDSALYLCASSLGQDIAPLHFGNGTRLTVT.

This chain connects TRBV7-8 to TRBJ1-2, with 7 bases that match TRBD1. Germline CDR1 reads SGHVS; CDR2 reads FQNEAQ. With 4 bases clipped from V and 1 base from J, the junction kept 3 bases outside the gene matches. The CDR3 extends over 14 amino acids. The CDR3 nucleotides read TGTGCCAGCAGCTGGCGACAGGGTAACTATGGCTACACCTTC. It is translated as CASSWRQGNYGYTF.

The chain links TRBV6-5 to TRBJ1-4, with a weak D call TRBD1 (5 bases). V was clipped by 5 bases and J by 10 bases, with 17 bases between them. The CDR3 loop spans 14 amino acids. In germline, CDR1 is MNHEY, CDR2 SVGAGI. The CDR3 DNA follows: TGTGCCAGCAGTCGGCCTGGCCGCGGGGGAAAACTGTTTTTT. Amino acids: CASSRPGRGGKLFF.

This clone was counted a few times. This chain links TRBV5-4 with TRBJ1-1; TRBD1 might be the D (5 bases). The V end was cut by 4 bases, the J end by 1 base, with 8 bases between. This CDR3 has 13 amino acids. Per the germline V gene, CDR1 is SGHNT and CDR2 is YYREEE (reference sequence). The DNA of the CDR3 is TGTGCCAGCAGCCTCAGGGCGAACACTGAAGCTTTCTTT. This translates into CASSLRANTEAFF.

CDR3 in amino acids: CASRPGQLGGYTF. The CDR3 coding sequence is TGTGCCAGTAGGCCGGGACAGCTGGGTGGCTACACCTTC. The gene calls are TRBV19 and TRBJ1-2; 7 bases align to TRBD1. Germline CDR1 LNHDA, CDR2 SQIVND (reference sequence). V lost 6 bases and J lost 7; bases outside the gene matches: 8. CDR3 length: 13 amino acids.

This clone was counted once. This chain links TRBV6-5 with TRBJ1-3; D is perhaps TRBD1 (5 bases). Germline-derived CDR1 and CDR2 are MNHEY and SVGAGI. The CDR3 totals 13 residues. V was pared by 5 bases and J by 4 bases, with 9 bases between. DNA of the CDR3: TGTGCCAGCAGTCGACAGACAGGAAACACCATATATTTT. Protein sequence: CASSRQTGNTIYF.

The DNA for the CDR3 is TGTGCCAGCAGTCTGGACAGGGGACCCTACAATGAGCAGTTCTTC. Encoded protein: CASSLDRGPYNEQFF. The chain combines TRBV2 with TRBJ2-1; TRBD1 matches 9 bases. V trimming: 5 bases; J trimming: 2 bases; junction bases outside the gene matches: 4. In germline, CDR1 is SNHLY, CDR2 FYNNEI. This CDR3 is 15 amino acids long.

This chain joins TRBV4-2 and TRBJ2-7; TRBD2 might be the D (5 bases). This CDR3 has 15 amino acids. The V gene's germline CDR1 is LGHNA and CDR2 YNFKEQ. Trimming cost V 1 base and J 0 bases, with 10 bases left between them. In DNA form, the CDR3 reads TGTGCCAGCAGCCAAGCTAGCTCTAGCTCCTACGAGCAGTACTTC. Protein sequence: CASSQASSSSYEQYF.

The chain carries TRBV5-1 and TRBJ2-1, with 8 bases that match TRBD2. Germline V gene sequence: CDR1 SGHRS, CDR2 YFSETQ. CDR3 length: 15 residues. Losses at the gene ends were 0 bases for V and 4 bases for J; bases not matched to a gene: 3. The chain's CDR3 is CASSLGGGRYNEQFF. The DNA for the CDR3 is TGCGCCAGCAGCTTGGGCGGGGGGCGTTACAATGAGCAGTTCTTC.

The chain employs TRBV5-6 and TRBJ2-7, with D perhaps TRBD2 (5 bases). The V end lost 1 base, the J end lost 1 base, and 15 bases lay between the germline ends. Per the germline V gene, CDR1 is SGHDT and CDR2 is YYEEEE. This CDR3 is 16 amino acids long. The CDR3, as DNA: TGTGCCAGCAGCTTGCGGGGTCTTTGGCCGTCCTACGAGCAGTACTTC. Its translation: CASSLRGLWPSYEQYF.

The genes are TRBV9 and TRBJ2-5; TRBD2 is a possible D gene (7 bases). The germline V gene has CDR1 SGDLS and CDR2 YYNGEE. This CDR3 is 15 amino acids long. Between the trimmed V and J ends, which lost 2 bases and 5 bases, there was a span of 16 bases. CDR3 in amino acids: CASSVSGGPGETQYF. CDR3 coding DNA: TGTGCCAGCAGCGTGTCGGGGGGCCCGGGGGAGACCCAGTACTTC.

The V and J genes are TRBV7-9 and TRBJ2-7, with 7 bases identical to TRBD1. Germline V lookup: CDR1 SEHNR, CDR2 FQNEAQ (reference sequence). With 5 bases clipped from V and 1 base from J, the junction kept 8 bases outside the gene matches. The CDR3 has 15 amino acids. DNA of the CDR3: TGTGCCAGCAGCGTTACCGGGACAGCGTCCTACGAGCAGTACTTC. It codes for CASSVTGTASYEQYF.

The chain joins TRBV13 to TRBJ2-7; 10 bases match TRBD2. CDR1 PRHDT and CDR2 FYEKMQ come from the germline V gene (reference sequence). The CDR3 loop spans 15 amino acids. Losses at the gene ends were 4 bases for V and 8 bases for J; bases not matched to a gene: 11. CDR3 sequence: CASSSNSGGPSQQYF. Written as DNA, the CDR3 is TGTGCCAGCAGCTCTAATAGCGGGGGGCCTTCCCAGCAGTACTTC.

The CDR3 spells CASSPESGRAYNEQFF. The CDR3 nucleotides are TGTGCCAGCAGCCCCGAGAGCGGGAGAGCCTACAATGAGCAGTTCTTC. The chain links TRBV7-6 to TRBJ2-1, with 8 bases fitting TRBD2. V shed 5 bases and J 2 bases; nucleotides not matched to a gene: 8. Germline-derived CDR1 and CDR2 are SGHVS and FNYEAQ. The CDR3 contains 16 residues.

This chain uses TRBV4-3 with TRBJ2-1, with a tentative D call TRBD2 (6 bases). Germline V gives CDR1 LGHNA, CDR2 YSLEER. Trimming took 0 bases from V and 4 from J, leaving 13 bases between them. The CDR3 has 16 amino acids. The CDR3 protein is CASSQDLRGMYNEQFF. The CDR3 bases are TGCGCCAGCAGCCAAGATTTACGGGGGATGTACAATGAGCAGTTCTTC.

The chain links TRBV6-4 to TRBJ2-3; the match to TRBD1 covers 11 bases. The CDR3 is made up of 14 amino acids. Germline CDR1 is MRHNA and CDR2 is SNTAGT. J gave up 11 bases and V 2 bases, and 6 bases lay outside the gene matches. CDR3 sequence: CASSDTGTGGLQYF. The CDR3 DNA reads TGTGCCAGCAGTGACACAGGGACAGGGGGACTGCAGTATTTT.

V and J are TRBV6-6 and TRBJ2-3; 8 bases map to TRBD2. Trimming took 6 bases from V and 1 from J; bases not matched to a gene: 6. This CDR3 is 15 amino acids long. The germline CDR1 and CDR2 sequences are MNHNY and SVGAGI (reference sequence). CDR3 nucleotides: TGTGCCAGCAGACATAGCGGGGAGGGCACAGATACGCAGTATTTT. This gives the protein CASRHSGEGTDTQYF.

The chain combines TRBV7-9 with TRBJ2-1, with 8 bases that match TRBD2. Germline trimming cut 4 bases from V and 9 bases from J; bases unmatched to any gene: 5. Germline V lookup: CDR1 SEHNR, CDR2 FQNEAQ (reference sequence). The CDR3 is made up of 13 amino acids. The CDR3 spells CASSSLRGAEQFF. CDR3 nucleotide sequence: TGTGCCAGCAGCTCGCTGCGGGGGGCTGAGCAGTTCTTC.

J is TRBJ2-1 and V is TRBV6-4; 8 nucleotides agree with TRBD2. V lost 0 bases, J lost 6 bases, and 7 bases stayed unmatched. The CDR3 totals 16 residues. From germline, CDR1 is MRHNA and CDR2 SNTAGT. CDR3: CASSDSGLAGPNEQFF. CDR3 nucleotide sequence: TGTGCCAGCAGTGACTCGGGGCTAGCGGGTCCCAATGAGCAGTTCTTC.

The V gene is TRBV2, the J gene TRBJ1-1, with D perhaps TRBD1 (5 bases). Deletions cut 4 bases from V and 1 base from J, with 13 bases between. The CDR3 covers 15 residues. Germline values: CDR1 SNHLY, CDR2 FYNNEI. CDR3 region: CASSGMGGTNTEAFF. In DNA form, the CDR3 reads TGTGCCAGCAGTGGCATGGGAGGGACGAACACTGAAGCTTTCTTT.